These 22 T cell receptor beta chains originate from one sample sequenced in a study of T cell clusters in autoimmune cytopenias. TRB was amplified from approximately 230 ng of peripheral blood genomic DNA per sample. One tube held mixed TRB-A and TRB-B primer pools for touch-down PCR. From its re-call of the multiplex PCR reads, TCRdb lists each CDR3 protein once, without DNA. Its clone listing holds 3,000 or so distinct CDR3 sequences. Sequences were obtained from peripheral blood. The receptor set was obtained from a human donor with an autoimmune cytopenia or autoimmune hepatitis (not recorded which).

The V and J genes are TRBV5-4 and TRBJ1-1; TCRdb selects TRBD1, and the lack of DNA leaves this call unchecked. CDR3 length equals 15 residues. The germline CDR1 and CDR2 sequences are SGHNT and YYREEE (reference sequence). The CDR3: CASSWGQVSNTEAFF.

This clonotype is medium-sized (0.01 to 0.1%) by frequency. This chain links TRBV11-3 with TRBJ2-1; as DNA is missing, the TRBD1 call by TCRdb cannot be tested. Germline V CDR1 and CDR2: SGHNT, YENEEA. This CDR3 has 15 amino acids. The chain's CDR3 is CASSLITGANNEQFF. The full variable domain, rest sourced from reference TRBV11-3 and TRBJ2-1, is EAGVVQSPRYKIIEKKQPVAFWCNPISGHNTLYWYLQNLGQGPELLIRYENEEAVDDSQLPKDRFSAERLKGVDSTLKIQPAELGDSAVYLCASSLITGANNEQFFGPGTRLTVL.

The chain is built from TRBV11-1 and TRBJ2-7. Germline CDR1 SGHAT, CDR2 FQDESV (reference sequence). CDR3 length equals 13 residues. The CDR3: CASSLDLPSEQYF.

Frequency places this clonotype as medium-sized. This chain's CDR3 is CATSRDLAGDGYTF. The rearrangement uses TRBV15 and TRBJ1-2; TCRdb returns TRBD1, unconfirmable since there is no DNA. This CDR3 is built from 14 residues. The germline V gene has CDR1 LNHNV and CDR2 YYDKDF (reference sequence).

V and J are TRBV27 and TRBJ1-1; the D gene TCRdb calls, TRBD1, cannot be checked with no DNA. From germline, CDR1 is MNHEY and CDR2 SMNVEV (reference sequence). This CDR3 comprises 13 residues. CDR3 amino acids: CASSFLQGAEAFF.

Its frequency marks this clonotype as medium-sized. The chain combines TRBV27 with TRBJ1-2. CDR1 and CDR2 (germline): MNHEY, SMNVEV (reference sequence). This CDR3 region has 12 residues. This CDR3 reads CASSLSGLGYTF.

Considering frequency, this clonotype is medium-sized. V and J are TRBV11-3 and TRBJ2-5; the TCRdb call, TRBD1, lacks DNA for checking. CDR1 is SGHNT and CDR2 is YENEEA in the germline V gene. This CDR3 region has 14 residues. CDR3: CASSPRDGKETQYF.

Considering frequency, this clonotype is medium-sized (0.01 to 0.1%). The V and J genes are TRBV19 and TRBJ1-4; TCRdb picks TRBD1, but there is no DNA to check that call. The CDR3 extends over 15 amino acids. Germline V gene lookup returns CDR1 LNHDA and CDR2 SQIVND (reference sequence). CDR3 sequence: CASSIGTGVSEKLFF.

This chain joins TRBV12-3 or TRBV12-4 and TRBJ2-7; TCRdb's D call, TRBD1, is unchecked because there is no DNA. The length of the CDR3 is 12 residues. The CDR3 loop is CASSLGGGEQYF.

This clonotype is called medium-sized (0.01 to 0.1%) based on its frequency. J is TRBJ2-3 and V is TRBV12-3 or TRBV12-4; TCRdb calls TRBD1, which cannot be checked without DNA. CDR3 length: 14 amino acids. The CDR3 sequence is CASSFEGFTDTQYF.

In terms of frequency, this clonotype is medium-sized (0.01 to 0.1%). CDR3 sequence reads: CASSIVRTANNEQFF. The genes are TRBV19 and TRBJ2-1; TCRdb lists TRBD1, though no DNA is available to test this call. In germline, CDR1 is LNHDA, CDR2 SQIVND (reference sequence). This CDR3 is built from 15 residues.

V is TRBV12-3 or TRBV12-4 and J is TRBJ2-7; the D call of TRBD1 rests on TCRdb alone, since no DNA is present to check it. The CDR3 loop spans 14 amino acids. The CDR3 region is CASSQQVNSYEQYF.

V gene TRBV12-3 or TRBV12-4 combines with J gene TRBJ1-1; the TRBD1 assignment by TCRdb is unverifiable without DNA. The CDR3 sequence is 14 residues long. The CDR3 loop reads CASSLYPGVTEAFF.

By frequency, this clonotype registers medium-sized. The gene calls are TRBV6-1 and TRBJ2-3; TCRdb names TRBD1, which stays unverified in the absence of DNA. Germline V gene sequence: CDR1 MNHNS, CDR2 SASEGT. This CDR3 region has 14 residues. CDR3 region: CASSEWQGEDTQYF.

This clonotype registers medium-sized by frequency. The rearrangement joins TRBV6-5 to TRBJ2-5; TCRdb indicates TRBD2, and absent DNA this call remains unverified. The CDR3 consists of 15 residues. The germline gives CDR1 MNHEY, CDR2 SVGAGI. CDR3: CASSIASGGQETQYF.

By frequency, this clonotype is medium-sized (0.01 to 0.1%). The rearrangement joins TRBV6-5 to TRBJ2-3; TCRdb lists TRBD1, though no DNA is available to test this call. From germline, CDR1 is MNHEY and CDR2 SVGAGI. CDR3 length equals 15 residues. The CDR3 is CASSHGTASTDTQYF.

According to its frequency, this clonotype is large. The rearrangement uses TRBV29-1 and TRBJ2-7; the D call from TCRdb, TRBD1, cannot be confirmed without DNA. The CDR3 consists of 14 residues. Germline V gene data show CDR1 as SQVTM and CDR2 as ANQGSEA. The CDR3 region is CSVSSGGQAYEQYF.

The V gene is TRBV15, the J gene TRBJ1-3. Germline CDR1 reads LNHNV; CDR2 reads YYDKDF (reference sequence). The CDR3 contains 14 residues. CDR3 protein: CATSKPGSGNTIYF.

This rearrangement joins TRBV6-6 to TRBJ1-5. This CDR3 contains 13 residues. Germline-derived CDR1 and CDR2 are MNHNY and SVGAGI (reference sequence). CDR3 residues: CASCPGSNQPQHF.

This CDR3 is CASSPWGGWAGELFF. This chain connects TRBV27 to TRBJ2-2; as DNA is missing, the TRBD1 call by TCRdb cannot be tested. Germline CDR1 reads MNHEY; CDR2 reads SMNVEV (reference sequence). The CDR3 totals 15 residues.

The J gene is TRBJ1-2, the V gene TRBV5-5; TCRdb lists TRBD1, though no DNA is available to test this call. The CDR3 spans 14 residues. CDR1 SGHKS and CDR2 YYEKEE come from the germline V gene (reference sequence). CDR3 sequence reads: CASSLQGTAKGYTF.

The chain combines TRBV11-1 with TRBJ2-1; TCRdb proposes TRBD1, but this gene call is untestable without DNA. The CDR3 runs 13 residues. Germline V CDR1 and CDR2: SGHAT, FQDESV (reference sequence). The CDR3 reads CASMGQEGNEQFF.